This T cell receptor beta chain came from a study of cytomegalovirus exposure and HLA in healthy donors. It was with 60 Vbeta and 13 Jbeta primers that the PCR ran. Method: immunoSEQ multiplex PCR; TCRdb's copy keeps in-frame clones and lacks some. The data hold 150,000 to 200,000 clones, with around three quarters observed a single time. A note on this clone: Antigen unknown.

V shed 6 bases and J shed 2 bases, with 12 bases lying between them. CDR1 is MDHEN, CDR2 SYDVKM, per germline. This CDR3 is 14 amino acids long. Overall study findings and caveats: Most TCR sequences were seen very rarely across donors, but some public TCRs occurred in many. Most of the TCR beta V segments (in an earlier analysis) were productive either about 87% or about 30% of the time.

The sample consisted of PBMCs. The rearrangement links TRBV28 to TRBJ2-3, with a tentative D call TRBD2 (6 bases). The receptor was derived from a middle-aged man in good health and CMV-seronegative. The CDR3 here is CASRGLGLTDTQYF. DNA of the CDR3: TGTGCCAGCAGGGGACTGGGGCTCACAGATACGCAGTATTTT.